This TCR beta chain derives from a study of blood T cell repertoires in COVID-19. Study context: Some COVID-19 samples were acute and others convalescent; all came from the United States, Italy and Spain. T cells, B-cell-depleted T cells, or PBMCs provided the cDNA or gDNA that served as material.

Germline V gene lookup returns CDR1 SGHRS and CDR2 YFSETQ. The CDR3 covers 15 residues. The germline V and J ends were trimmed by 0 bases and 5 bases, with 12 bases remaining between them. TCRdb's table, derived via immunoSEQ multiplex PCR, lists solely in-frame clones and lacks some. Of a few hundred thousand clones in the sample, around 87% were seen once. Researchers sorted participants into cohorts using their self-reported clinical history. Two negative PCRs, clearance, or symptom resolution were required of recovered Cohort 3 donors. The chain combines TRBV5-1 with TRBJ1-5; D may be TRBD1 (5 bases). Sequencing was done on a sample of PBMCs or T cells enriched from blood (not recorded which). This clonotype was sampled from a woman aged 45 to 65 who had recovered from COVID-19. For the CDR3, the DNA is TGCGCCAGCAGCTTGGCCCAGGGTTATGATCAGCCCCAGCATTTT. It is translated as CASSLAQGYDQPQHF.